The clone carrying this T cell receptor (beta chain) was detected only a few times. Trimming removed 3 bases from V and 3 bases from J, with 11 bases in between. The CDR3 is made up of 13 amino acids. Looked up from germline, CDR1 is GTSNPN and CDR2 is SVGIG (reference sequence). The authors reverse transcribed all of the isolated RNA, so sequencing captured expressed TCRB transcripts. Some clones are missing from TCRdb's copy, which holds only in-frame ones; the method was immunoSEQ multiplex PCR. The sample lists about 150,000 clones; around 8.5% were seen once. This specimen belongs to a study of beta chain features in type 1 diabetes.

J is TRBJ1-1 and V is TRBV30; D unresolved. The receptor was isolated from a man aged 18-30 years in good health. The material sequenced was central memory CD4+ T cells from blood. CDR3 in amino acids: CAWRDWRHTEAFF. Written as DNA, the CDR3 is TGTGCCTGGAGGGACTGGAGGCACACTGAAGCTTTCTTT.